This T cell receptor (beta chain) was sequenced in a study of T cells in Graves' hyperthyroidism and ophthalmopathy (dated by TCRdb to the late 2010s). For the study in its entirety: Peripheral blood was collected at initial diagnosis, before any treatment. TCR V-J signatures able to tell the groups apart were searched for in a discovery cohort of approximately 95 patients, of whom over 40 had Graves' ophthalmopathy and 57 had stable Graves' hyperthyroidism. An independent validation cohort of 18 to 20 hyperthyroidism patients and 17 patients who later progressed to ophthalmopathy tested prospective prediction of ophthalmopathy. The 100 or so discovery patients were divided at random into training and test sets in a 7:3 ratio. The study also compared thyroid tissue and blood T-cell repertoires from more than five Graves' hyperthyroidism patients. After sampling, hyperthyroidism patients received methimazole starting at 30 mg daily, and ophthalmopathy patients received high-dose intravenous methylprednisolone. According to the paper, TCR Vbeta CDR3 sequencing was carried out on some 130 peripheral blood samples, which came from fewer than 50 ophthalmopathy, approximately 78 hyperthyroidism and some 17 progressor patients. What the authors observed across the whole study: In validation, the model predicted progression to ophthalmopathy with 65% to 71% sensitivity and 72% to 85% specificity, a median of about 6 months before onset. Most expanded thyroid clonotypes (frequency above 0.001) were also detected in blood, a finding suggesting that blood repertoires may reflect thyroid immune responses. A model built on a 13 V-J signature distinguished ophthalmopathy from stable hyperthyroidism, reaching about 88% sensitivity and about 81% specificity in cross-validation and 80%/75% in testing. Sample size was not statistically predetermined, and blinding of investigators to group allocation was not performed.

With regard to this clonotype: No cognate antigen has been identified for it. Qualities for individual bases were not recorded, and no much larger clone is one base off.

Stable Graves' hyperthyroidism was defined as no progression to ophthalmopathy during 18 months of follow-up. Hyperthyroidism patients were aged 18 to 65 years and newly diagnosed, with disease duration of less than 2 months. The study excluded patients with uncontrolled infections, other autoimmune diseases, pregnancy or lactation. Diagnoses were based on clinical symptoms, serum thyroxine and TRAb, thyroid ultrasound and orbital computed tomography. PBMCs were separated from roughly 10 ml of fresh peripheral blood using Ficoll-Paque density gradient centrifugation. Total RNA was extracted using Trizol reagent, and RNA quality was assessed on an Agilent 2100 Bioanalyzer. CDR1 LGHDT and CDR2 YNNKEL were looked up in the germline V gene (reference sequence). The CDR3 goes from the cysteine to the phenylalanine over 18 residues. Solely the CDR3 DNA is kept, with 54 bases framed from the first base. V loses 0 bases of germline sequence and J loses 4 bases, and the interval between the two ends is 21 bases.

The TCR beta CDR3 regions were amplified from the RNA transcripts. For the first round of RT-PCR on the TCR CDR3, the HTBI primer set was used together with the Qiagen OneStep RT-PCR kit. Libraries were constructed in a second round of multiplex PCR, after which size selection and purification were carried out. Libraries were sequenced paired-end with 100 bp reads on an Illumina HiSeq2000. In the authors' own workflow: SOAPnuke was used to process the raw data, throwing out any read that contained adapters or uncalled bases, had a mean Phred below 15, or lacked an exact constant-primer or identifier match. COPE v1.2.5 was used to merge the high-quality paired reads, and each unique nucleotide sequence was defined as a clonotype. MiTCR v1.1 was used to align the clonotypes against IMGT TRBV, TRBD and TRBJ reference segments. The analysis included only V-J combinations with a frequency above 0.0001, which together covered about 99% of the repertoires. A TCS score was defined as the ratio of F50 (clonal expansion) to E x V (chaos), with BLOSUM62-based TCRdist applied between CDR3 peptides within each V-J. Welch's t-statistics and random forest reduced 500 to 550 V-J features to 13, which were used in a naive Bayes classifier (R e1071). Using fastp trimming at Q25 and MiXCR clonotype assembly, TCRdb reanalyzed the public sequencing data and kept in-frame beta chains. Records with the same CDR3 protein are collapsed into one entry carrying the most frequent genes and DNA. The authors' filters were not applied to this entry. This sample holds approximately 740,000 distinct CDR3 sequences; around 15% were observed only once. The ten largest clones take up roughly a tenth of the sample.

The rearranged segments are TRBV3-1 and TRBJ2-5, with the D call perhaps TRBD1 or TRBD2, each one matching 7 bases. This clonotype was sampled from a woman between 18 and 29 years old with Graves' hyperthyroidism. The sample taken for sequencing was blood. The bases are TGTGCCAGCAGCCAAGACCCCTGGGCGGGAGCAGGGGGAGAGACCCAGTACTTC. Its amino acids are CASSQDPWAGAGGETQYF.